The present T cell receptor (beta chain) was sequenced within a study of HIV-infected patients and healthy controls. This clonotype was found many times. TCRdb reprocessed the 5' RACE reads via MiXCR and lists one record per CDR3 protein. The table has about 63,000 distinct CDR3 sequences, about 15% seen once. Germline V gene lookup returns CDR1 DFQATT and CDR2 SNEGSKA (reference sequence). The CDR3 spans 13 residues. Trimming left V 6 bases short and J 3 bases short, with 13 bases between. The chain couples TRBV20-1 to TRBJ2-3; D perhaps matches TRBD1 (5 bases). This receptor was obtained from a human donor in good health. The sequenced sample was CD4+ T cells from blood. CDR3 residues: CSAGYRLTDTQYF. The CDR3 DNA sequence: TGCAGTGCGGGGTACAGGCTAACAGATACGCAGTATTTT.